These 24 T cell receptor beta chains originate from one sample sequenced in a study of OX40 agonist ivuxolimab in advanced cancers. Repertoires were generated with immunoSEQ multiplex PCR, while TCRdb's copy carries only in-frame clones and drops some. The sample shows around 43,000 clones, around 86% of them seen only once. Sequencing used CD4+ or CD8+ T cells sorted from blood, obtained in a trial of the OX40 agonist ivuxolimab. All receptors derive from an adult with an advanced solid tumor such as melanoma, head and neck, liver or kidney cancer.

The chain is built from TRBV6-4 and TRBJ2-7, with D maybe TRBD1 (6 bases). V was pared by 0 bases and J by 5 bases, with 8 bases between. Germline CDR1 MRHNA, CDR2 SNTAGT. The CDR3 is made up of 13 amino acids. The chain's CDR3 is CASSDSEGDEQYF. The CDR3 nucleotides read TGTGCCAGCAGTGACTCCGAGGGGGACGAGCAGTACTTC.

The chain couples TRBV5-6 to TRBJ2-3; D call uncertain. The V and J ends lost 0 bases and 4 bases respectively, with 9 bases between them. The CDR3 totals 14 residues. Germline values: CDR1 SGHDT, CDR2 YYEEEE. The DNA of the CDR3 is TGTGCCAGCAGCTTGGGCTCTCTTGCAGATACGCAGTATTTT. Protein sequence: CASSLGSLADTQYF. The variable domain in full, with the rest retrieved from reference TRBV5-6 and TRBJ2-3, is DAGVTQSPTHLIKTRGQQVTLRCSPKSGHDTVSWYQQALGQGPQFIFQYYEEEERQRGNFPDRFSGHQFPNYSSELNVNALLLGDSALYLCASSLGSLADTQYFGPGTRLTVL.

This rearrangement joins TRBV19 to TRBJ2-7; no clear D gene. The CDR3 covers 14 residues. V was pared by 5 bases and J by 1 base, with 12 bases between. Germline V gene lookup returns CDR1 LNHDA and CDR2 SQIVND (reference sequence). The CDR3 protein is CASSPRLGSYEQYF. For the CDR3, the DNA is TGTGCCAGTAGTCCTCGACTGGGATCCTACGAGCAGTACTTC.

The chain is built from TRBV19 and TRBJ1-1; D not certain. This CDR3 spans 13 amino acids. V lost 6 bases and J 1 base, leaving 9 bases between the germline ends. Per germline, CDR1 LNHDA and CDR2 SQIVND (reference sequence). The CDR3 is CASREPSNTEAFF. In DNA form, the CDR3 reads TGTGCCAGTAGGGAGCCATCGAACACTGAAGCTTTCTTT.

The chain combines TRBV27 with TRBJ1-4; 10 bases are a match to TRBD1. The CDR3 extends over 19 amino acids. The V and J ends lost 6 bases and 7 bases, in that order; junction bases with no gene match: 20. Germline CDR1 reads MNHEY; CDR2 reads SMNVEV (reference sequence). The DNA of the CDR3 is TGTGCCAGCAGCTACTCCATGGGGGACAGGGGTTTAGGTGGTGAAAAACTGTTTTTT. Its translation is CASSYSMGDRGLGGEKLFF.

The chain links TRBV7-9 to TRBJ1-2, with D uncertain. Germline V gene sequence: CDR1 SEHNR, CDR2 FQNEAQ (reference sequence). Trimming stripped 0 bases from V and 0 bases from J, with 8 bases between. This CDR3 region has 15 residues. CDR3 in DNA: TGTGCCAGCAGCTTAGCCCGAGGGCCTAACTATGGCTACACCTTC. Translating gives CASSLARGPNYGYTF.

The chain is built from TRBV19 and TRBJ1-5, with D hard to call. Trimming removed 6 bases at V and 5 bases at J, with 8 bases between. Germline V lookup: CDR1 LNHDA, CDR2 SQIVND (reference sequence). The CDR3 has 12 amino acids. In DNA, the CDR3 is TGTGCCAGTAGCGGGATGCATCAGCCCCAGCATTTT. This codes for CASSGMHQPQHF.

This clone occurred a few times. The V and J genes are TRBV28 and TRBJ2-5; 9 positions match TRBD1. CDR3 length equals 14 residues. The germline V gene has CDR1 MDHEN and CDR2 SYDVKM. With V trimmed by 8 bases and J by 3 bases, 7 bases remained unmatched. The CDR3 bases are TGTGCCAGCTCCCGGGGGGACAGGGAAGAGACCCAGTACTTC. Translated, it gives CASSRGDREETQYF.

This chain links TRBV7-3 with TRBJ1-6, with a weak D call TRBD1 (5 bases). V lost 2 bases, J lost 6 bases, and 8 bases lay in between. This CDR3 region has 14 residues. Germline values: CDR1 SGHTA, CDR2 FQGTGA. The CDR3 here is CASSLGDSNSPLHF. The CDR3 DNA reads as TGTGCCAGCAGCTTAGGGGACTCTAATTCACCCCTCCACTTT.

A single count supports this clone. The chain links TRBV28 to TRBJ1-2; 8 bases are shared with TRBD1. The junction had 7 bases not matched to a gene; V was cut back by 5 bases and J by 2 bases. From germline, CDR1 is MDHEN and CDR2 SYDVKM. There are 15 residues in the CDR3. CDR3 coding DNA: TGTGCCAGCAGTACAAGACAGGGGAGGAACTATGGCTACACCTTC. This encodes CASSTRQGRNYGYTF.

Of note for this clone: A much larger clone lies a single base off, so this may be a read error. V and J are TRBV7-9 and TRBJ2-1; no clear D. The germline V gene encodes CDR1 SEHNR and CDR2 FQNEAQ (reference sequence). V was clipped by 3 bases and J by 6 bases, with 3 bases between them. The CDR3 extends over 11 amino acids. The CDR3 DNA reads TGTGCCAGCAGCTTCGGCAATGAGCAGTTCTTC. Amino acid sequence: CASSFGNEQFF.

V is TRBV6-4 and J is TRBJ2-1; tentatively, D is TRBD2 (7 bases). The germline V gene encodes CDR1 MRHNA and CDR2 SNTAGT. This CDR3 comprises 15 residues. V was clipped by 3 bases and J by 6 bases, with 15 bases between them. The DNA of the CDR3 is TGTGCCAGCAGTGAGTCTGGGGGGGCCGGCAATGAGCAGTTCTTC. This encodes CASSESGGAGNEQFF.

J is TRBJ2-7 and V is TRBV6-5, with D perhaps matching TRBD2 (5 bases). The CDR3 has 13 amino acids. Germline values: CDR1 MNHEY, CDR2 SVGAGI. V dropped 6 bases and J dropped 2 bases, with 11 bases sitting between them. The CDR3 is CASRVTGAYEQYF. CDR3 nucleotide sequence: TGTGCCAGCAGAGTGACCGGGGCCTACGAGCAGTACTTC.

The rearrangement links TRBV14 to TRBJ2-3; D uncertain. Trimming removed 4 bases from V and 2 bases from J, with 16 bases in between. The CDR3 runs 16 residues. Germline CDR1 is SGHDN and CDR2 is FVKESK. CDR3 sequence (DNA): TGTGCCAGCAGCCCCCTTCATAGGATTCTCACAGATACGCAGTATTTT. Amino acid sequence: CASSPLHRILTDTQYF.

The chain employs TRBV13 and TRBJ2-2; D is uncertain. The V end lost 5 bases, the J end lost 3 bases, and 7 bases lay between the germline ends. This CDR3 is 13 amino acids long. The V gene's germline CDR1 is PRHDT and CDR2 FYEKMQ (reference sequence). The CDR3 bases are TGTGCCAGCAGCATAGAATACACCGGGGAGCTGTTTTTT. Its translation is CASSIEYTGELFF. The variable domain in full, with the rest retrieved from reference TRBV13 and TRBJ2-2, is AAGVIQSPRHLIKEKRETATLKCYPIPRHDTVYWYQQGPGQDPQFLISFYEKMQSDKGSIPDRFSAQQFSDYHSELNMSSLELGDSALYFCASSIEYTGELFFGEGSRLTVL.

CDR3 region: CASSYSGEGTSPLHF. DNA for the CDR3: TGTGCCAGCAGTTACTCGGGGGAGGGGACATCACCCCTCCACTTT. The genes are TRBV6-5 and TRBJ1-6; a weak D match, TRBD1 (6 bases). V gave up 0 bases and J gave up 10 bases, with 13 bases separating them. Looked up from germline, CDR1 is MNHEY and CDR2 is SVGAGI. The CDR3 is 15 amino acids.

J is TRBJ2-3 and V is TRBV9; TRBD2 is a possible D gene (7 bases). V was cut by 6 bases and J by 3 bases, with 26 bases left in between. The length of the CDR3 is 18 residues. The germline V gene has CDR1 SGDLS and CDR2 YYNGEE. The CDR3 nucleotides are TGTGCCAGCACTCCTCGCGGGGGCTCCATGCCGCTGACAGATACGCAGTATTTT. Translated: CASTPRGGSMPLTDTQYF.

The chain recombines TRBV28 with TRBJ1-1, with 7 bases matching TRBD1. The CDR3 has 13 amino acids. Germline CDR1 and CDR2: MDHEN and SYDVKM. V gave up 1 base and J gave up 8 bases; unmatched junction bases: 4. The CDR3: CASSLSGGTEAFF. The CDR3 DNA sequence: TGTGCCAGCAGTTTATCAGGGGGGACCGAAGCTTTCTTT. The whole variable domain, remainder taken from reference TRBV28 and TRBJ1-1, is DVKVTQSSRYLVKRTGEKVFLECVQDMDHENMFWYRQDPGLGLRLIYFSYDVKMKEKGDIPEGYSVSREKKERFSLILESASTNQTSMYLCASSLSGGTEAFFGQGTRLTVV.

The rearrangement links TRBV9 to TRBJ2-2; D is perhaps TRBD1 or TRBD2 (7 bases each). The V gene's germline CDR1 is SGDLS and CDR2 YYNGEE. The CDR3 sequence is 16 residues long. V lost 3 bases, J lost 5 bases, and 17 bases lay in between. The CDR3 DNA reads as TGTGCCAGCAGCGCCGCGGGGGACAGCTATACCGGGGAGCTGTTTTTT. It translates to CASSAAGDSYTGELFF.

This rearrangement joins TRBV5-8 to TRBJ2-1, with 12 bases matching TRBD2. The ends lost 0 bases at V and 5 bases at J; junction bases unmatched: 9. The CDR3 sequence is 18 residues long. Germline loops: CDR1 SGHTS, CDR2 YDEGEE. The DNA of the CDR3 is TGTGCCAGCAGCTTGGGACTAGCGGGGGTCCTGAGGAACAATGAGCAGTTCTTC. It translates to CASSLGLAGVLRNNEQFF.

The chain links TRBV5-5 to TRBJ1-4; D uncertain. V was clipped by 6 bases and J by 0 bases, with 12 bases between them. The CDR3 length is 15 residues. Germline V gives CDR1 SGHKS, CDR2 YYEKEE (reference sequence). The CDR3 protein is CASKFVPATNEKLFF. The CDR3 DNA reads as TGTGCCAGCAAATTCGTACCGGCAACTAATGAAAAACTGTTTTTT.

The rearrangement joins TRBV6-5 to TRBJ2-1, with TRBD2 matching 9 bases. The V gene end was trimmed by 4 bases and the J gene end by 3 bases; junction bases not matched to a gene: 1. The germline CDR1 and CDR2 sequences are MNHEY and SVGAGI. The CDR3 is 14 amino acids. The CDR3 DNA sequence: TGTGCCAGCAGTTGGCGGGGGGGCTACAATGAGCAGTTCTTC. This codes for CASSWRGGYNEQFF.

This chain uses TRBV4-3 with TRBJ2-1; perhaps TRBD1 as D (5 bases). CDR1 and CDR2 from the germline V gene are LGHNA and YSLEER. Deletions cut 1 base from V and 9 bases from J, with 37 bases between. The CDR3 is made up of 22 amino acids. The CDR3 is CASSQGNENERPESVWGFEQFF. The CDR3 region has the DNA TGCGCCAGCAGCCAAGGTAATGAAAATGAAAGGCCCGAGTCGGTCTGGGGCTTTGAGCAGTTCTTC.

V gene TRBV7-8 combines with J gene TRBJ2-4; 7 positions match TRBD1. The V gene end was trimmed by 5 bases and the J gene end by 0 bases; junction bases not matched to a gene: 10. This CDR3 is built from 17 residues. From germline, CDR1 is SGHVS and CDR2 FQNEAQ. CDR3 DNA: TGTGCCAGCAGCCCGGACAGGCCGGTCTTAGCCAAAAACATTCAGTACTTC. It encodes CASSPDRPVLAKNIQYF.